Listed here are 27 T cell receptor beta chains from one sample, sequenced in a study of molecular identifiers for immune sequencing clone quantification. TCRdb used MiXCR to reprocess the PCR reads, holding one entry per CDR3 protein. The repertoire holds under 650,000 distinct CDR3 sequences, with about 20% as singletons. Material for sequencing was naive CD8+ T cells from blood, with Jurkat cell RNA spiked in. As for subset: FACS-sorted CD8+CD4-CCR7+CD45RA+ naive T cells. Receptors were obtained from a human donor in good health. Some libraries in this study had Jurkat cell RNA spiked in.

The table lists this clonotype with many counts. The chain recombines TRBV9 with TRBJ2-5, with 9 bases that match TRBD2. The CDR3 is made up of 16 amino acids. Germline lookup yields CDR1 SGDLS and CDR2 YYNGEE. J gave up 5 bases and V 0 bases, and 8 bases lay outside the gene matches. The CDR3 nucleotides read TGTGCCAGCAGCGTAGTGAGCGGGGGGCCGGTCGAGACCCAGTACTTC. This gives the protein CASSVVSGGPVETQYF.

Turning to this clonotype: A read error may be the cause here, since a much bigger clone is one base away. This chain joins TRBV6-2 or TRBV6-3 and TRBJ1-1; D unclear. The length of the CDR3 is 12 residues. Germline V CDR1 and CDR2: MNHEY, SVGEGT. The CDR3 sequence: CVSSYAGLEAFF. The CDR3, as DNA: TGTGTCAGCAGTTACGCAGGACTTGAAGCTTTCTTT.

Worth noting for this clonotype: Its ends do not fully match the called genes, so a read error is possible. The chain employs TRBV6-5 and TRBJ2-7; 8 nucleotides line up with TRBD1. The CDR3 sequence is 13 residues long. Per germline, CDR1 MNHEY and CDR2 SVGAGI. The CDR3 coding sequence is TGTGCCAGCAGTGATCAGGGGGCCTATGAGCAGTACTTC. It is translated as CASSDQGAYEQYF.

This clonotype appeared a few times. This chain links TRBV20-1 with TRBJ2-7, with 7 bases lining up with TRBD2. Trimming cost V 4 bases and J 7 bases; bases outside gene matches: 13. This CDR3 is built from 14 residues. Looked up from germline, CDR1 is DFQATT and CDR2 is SNEGSKA (reference sequence). CDR3 loop: CSANSEREIGEQYF. Here the CDR3 DNA reads TGCAGTGCTAACAGCGAGCGGGAAATCGGTGAGCAGTACTTC.

The sample holds many counts of this clonotype. V is TRBV20-1 and J is TRBJ1-4; D possibly corresponds to TRBD1 (5 bases). CDR3 length equals 16 residues. Trimming took 1 base from V and 0 from J, leaving 12 bases between them. CDR1 and CDR2 from the germline V gene are DFQATT and SNEGSKA (reference sequence). The CDR3 DNA sequence: TGCAGTGCTAGAGGTGGACATCTTGCAACTAATGAAAAACTGTTTTTT. Protein sequence: CSARGGHLATNEKLFF.

This clonotype was detected a few times. The chain uses TRBV6-5 and TRBJ2-2; TRBD2 aligns across 8 bases. Trimming at V came to 5 bases and at J to 3 bases, leaving 8 bases not matched to a gene. There are 16 residues in the CDR3. Germline V CDR1 and CDR2: MNHEY, SVGAGI. CDR3 protein: CASSTGGGRDTGELFF. CDR3 DNA sequence: TGTGCCAGCAGTACGGGGGGGGGCCGGGACACCGGGGAGCTGTTTTTT.

Concerning this clonotype itself: A read error may be the cause here, since a much bigger clone is one base away. V is TRBV9 and J is TRBJ2-3; no clear D. This CDR3 is 15 amino acids long. Germline CDR1 reads SGDLS; CDR2 reads YYNGEE. V gave up 2 bases and J gave up 1 base, with 11 bases separating them. The CDR3 region has the DNA TGTGCCAGCAGCGTTAGTGGGCCTGGCACAGATACGCAGTATTTT. Residues: CASSVSGPGTDTQYF. The entire variable domain, with the rest obtained from reference TRBV9 and TRBJ2-3, is as follows: DSGVTQTPKHLITATGQRVTLRCSPRSGDLSVYWYQQSLDQGLQFLIQYYNGEERAKGNILERFSAQQFPDLHSELNLSSLELGDSALYFCASSVSGPGTDTQYFGPGTRLTVL.

This clonotype was seen only a few times. The V and J genes are TRBV3-1 and TRBJ1-4; TRBD1 matches at 7 bases. The V gene end was trimmed by 0 bases and the J gene end by 4 bases; junction bases not matched to a gene: 8. This CDR3 has 17 residues. Germline V lookup: CDR1 LGHDT, CDR2 YNNKEL (reference sequence). DNA of the CDR3: TGTGCCAGCAGCCAAGAAGCAATGGGACAGAGTAATGAAAAACTGTTTTTT. It translates to CASSQEAMGQSNEKLFF.

Of note for this clonotype: This may be a read error: a much more frequent sequence differs by one nucleotide. This sequence joins TRBV10-3 and TRBJ1-5, with TRBD1 as a possible D gene (5 bases). Per the germline V gene, CDR1 is ENHRY and CDR2 is SYGVKD. Trimming removed 4 bases at V and 5 bases at J, with 9 bases between. This CDR3 spans 13 amino acids. Here the CDR3 DNA reads TGTGCCATCAGTGCTGACAGCGATCAGCCCCAGCATTTT. Its protein product is CAISADSDQPQHF.

In the case of this clonotype: A much bigger clone sits one base away, suggesting this may be a read error. The V and J genes are TRBV6-5 and TRBJ2-5; D not certain. There are 12 residues in the CDR3. Germline V gives CDR1 MNHEY, CDR2 SVGAGI. CDR3 amino acids: CGSSEAGETQYF. The CDR3 nucleotides read TGTGGCAGCAGTGAGGCTGGAGAGACCCAGTACTTC.

The chain combines TRBV13 with TRBJ1-2; D unclear. The germline V gene has CDR1 PRHDT and CDR2 FYEKMQ (reference sequence). The CDR3 length is 15 residues. Trimming took 1 base from V and 4 from J, leaving 13 bases between them. In DNA, the CDR3 is TGTGCCAGCAGCTTAGTAACAGAAACGCTCTATGGCTACACCTTC. Encoded protein: CASSLVTETLYGYTF.

With respect to this clonotype: Since a much larger clone is just one base distant, this may be a read error. The chain employs TRBV24-1 and TRBJ2-2, with D perhaps given as TRBD1 or TRBD2 (5 bases each). The germline V gene has CDR1 KGHDR and CDR2 SFDVKD. Trimming cost V 3 bases and J 9 bases, with 19 bases left between them. The CDR3 runs 16 residues. CDR3 nucleotides: TGTGCCACCAGTGATGGTCCAGGGAGTAATGCCAGGGAGCTGTTTTTT. This gives the protein CATSDGPGSNARELFF.

This clonotype was counted between two and nine times. V usage is TRBV9 and J usage is TRBJ2-5; D might be TRBD1 (6 bases). This CDR3 has 15 amino acids. V was shortened by 1 base and J by 4 bases, with 14 bases between the two germline ends. Germline V CDR1 and CDR2: SGDLS, YYNGEE. DNA for the CDR3: TGTGCCAGCAGCGTATCACAGGGTTTTCTAGAGACCCAGTACTTC. It yields the protein CASSVSQGFLETQYF.

V and J are TRBV3-1 and TRBJ2-1; D unclear. The germline V gene encodes CDR1 LGHDT and CDR2 YNNKEL (reference sequence). V was trimmed by 0 bases and J by 4 bases, leaving 7 bases between them. The CDR3 spans 14 residues. The CDR3, as DNA: TGTGCCAGCAGCCAAGATCGGGTATACAATGAGCAGTTCTTC. Translated: CASSQDRVYNEQFF.

In this sample, this clonotype turned up a few times. The chain has TRBV7-9 and TRBJ1-6; no firm D call. Germline loops: CDR1 SEHNR, CDR2 FQNEAQ (reference sequence). CDR3 size: 14 residues. Trimming left V 1 base short and J 10 bases short, with 11 bases between. The CDR3 DNA reads TGTGCCAGCAGCTTAGTAGGGAAGAGATCACCCCTCCACTTT. Translated: CASSLVGKRSPLHF.

Notes on this clonotype: A single base separates this from a much larger clone, so it may be a read error. The genes are TRBV5-6 and TRBJ1-5; D ambiguous. The V end was cut by 0 bases, the J end by 0 bases, with 7 bases between. Germline-derived CDR1 and CDR2 are SGHDT and YYEEEE. This CDR3 spans 15 amino acids. The CDR3 DNA reads TGTGCCAGCAGCTTGGGCGTGTGTAGCAATCAGCCCCAGCATTTT. It specifies CASSLGVCSNQPQHF.

This clonotype turned up a few times. A much larger clone lies a single base off, so this may be a read error. Given the absence of the conserved phenylalanine or tryptophan at the CDR3 end, a read error is likely. V is TRBV20-1 and J is TRBJ1-1; 7 nucleotides agree with TRBD1. Germline V gives CDR1 DFQATT, CDR2 SNEGSKA (reference sequence). The CDR3 runs 17 residues. After removal of 1 base from V and 5 bases from J, the junction contained 16 bases not matched to a gene. CDR3 region: CSARGDSFPTFGTEAFS. In DNA form, the CDR3 reads TGCAGTGCTAGAGGGGACAGTTTCCCAACCTTCGGGACTGAAGCTTTCTCT.

A note on this clonotype: A much larger clone differs from this one at a single base, so this may be a read error. The chain employs TRBV7-9 and TRBJ2-7, with D possibly called TRBD1 or TRBD2 (5 bases each). This CDR3 has 13 amino acids. Germline V lookup: CDR1 SEHNR, CDR2 FQNEAQ (reference sequence). CDR3 protein: CAGSLNGGYEQYF. The CDR3 DNA reads as TGTGCCGGCAGCTTAAATGGGGGCTACGAGCAGTACTTC.

The V gene is TRBV9, the J gene TRBJ2-2; 8 positions agree with TRBD2. CDR3 length equals 17 residues. Per germline, CDR1 SGDLS and CDR2 YYNGEE. Trimming removed 0 bases from V and 6 bases from J; junction bases left unmatched: 10. The CDR3 reads CASSVDGGLDLPGELFF. The CDR3 coding sequence is TGTGCCAGCAGCGTAGACGGGGGACTAGATTTGCCCGGGGAGCTGTTTTTT.

This clonotype was detected ten times or more. This rearrangement joins TRBV13 to TRBJ2-6; the match to TRBD1 covers 8 bases. The length of the CDR3 is 18 residues. J was trimmed by 4 bases and V by 4 bases; bases with no gene match: 12. Germline V gene data show CDR1 as PRHDT and CDR2 as FYEKMQ (reference sequence). CDR3 sequence reads: CASSSPITGGAGANVLTF. The CDR3 nucleotides are TGTGCCAGCAGCTCACCTATAACAGGGGGTGCCGGGGCCAACGTCCTGACTTTC.

This clonotype has only a few counts. The CDR3 end shows no conserved phenylalanine or tryptophan, and so a read error is likely. This chain connects TRBV4-3 to TRBJ2-3; 9 positions match TRBD2. The CDR3 extends over 15 amino acids. Germline CDR1 is LGHNA and CDR2 is YSLEER. The ends lost 1 base at V and 4 bases at J; junction bases unmatched: 3. CDR3 nucleotide sequence: TGCGCCAGCAGCCAAGGGCGGGGGGGCGCAGATACGCAGTATGTT. Its protein product is CASSQGRGGADTQYV.

This clonotype occurred many times. A junction boundary mismatches the germline segment, possibly from a read error. This chain connects TRBV27 to TRBJ2-6; possibly TRBD2 for D (5 bases). CDR1 is MNHEY and CDR2 is SMNVEV in the germline V gene (reference sequence). This CDR3 has 16 amino acids. CDR3 region: CASSLSGLSGANVLTF. The CDR3 coding sequence is TGTGCCAGCAGCTTATCTGGACTCTCTGGGGCCAACGTCCTGACTTTC.

V and J are TRBV20-1 and TRBJ1-1; D might be TRBD1 (6 bases). V gave up 0 bases and J gave up 3 bases, with 20 bases separating them. The length of the CDR3 is 17 residues. Germline loops: CDR1 DFQATT, CDR2 SNEGSKA (reference sequence). The CDR3 reads CSARDRDTAVGHTEAFF. The CDR3 DNA sequence: TGCAGTGCTAGAGATCGGGACACGGCAGTCGGACACACTGAAGCTTTCTTT.

In this sample, this clonotype turned up many times. This sequence joins TRBV7-2 and TRBJ1-1; D unresolved. Germline values: CDR1 SGHTA, CDR2 FQGNSA. This CDR3 spans 11 amino acids. V lost 5 bases and J 8 bases, leaving 9 bases between the germline ends. CDR3: CASSLSWEAFF. The CDR3 nucleotides are TGTGCCAGCAGCCTGAGTTGGGAAGCTTTCTTT.

This clonotype was counted between two and nine times. J is TRBJ2-1 and V is TRBV5-1, with 10 bases identical to TRBD2. There are 17 residues in the CDR3. The germline gives CDR1 SGHRS, CDR2 YFSETQ. The trim removed 0 bases at V and 8 bases at J, leaving 11 bases unmatched. The CDR3: CASSLVASGGKGDEQFF. DNA for the CDR3: TGCGCCAGCAGCTTGGTCGCTAGCGGGGGAAAAGGGGATGAGCAGTTCTTC.

This clonotype showed up many times. V gene TRBV20-1 combines with J gene TRBJ2-7; 7 bases fit TRBD2. This CDR3 has 13 residues. J was trimmed by 3 bases and V by 0 bases; bases with no gene match: 2. The germline gives CDR1 DFQATT, CDR2 SNEGSKA (reference sequence). This CDR3 reads CSARDPGGYEQYF. The CDR3 DNA is TGCAGTGCTAGAGATCCGGGAGGCTACGAGCAGTACTTC.

This clonotype was counted many times. The J gene is TRBJ2-7, the V gene TRBV6-1, with TRBD2 identical over 7 bases. Trimming cost V 0 bases and J 3 bases; bases outside gene matches: 20. CDR1 and CDR2 (germline): MNHNS, SASEGT. The CDR3 length is 20 residues. In DNA form, the CDR3 reads TGTGCCAGCAGTGAAGCGCGGGGGTTGTGGGTTAGTGGCCACCTCTACGAGCAGTACTTC. It is translated as CASSEARGLWVSGHLYEQYF.